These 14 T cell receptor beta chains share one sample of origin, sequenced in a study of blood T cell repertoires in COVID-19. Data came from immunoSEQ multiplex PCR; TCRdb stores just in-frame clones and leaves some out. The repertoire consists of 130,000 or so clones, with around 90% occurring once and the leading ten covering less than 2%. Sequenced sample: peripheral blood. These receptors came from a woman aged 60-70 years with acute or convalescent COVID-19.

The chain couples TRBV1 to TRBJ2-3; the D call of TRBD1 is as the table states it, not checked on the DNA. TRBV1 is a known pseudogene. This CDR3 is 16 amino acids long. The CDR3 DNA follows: TGCACCAGCAGCCAAGATTCAGGGGCCCGGTCAGATACGCAGTATTTT. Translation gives CTSSQDSGARSDTQYF.

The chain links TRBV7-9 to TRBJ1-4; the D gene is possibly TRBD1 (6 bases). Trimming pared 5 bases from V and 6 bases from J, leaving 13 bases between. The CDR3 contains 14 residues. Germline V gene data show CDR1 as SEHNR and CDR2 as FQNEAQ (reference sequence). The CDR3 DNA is TGTGCCAGCAGCGTGAACAGGGTGGATGAAAAACTGTTTTTT. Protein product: CASSVNRVDEKLFF.

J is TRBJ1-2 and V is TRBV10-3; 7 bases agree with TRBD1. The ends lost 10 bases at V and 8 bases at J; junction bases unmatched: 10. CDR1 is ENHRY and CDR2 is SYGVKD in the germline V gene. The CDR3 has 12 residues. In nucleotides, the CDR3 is TGTGCCACGGGGCCAACAGGGGTAGGCTACACCTTC. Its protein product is CATGPTGVGYTF.

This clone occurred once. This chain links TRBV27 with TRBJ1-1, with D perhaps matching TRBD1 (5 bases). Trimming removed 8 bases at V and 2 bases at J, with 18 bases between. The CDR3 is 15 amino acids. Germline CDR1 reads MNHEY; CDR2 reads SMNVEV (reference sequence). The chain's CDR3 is CASRLGGGVNTEAFF. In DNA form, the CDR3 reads TGTGCCAGCCGGCTCGGGGGGGGAGTTAACACTGAAGCTTTCTTT.

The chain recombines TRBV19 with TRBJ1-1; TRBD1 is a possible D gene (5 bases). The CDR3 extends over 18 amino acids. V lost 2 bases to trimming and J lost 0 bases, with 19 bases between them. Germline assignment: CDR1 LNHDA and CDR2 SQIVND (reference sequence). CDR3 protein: CASSIRPGWGSMNTEAFF. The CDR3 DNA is TGTGCCAGTAGTATACGACCCGGTTGGGGCAGTATGAACACTGAAGCTTTCTTT.

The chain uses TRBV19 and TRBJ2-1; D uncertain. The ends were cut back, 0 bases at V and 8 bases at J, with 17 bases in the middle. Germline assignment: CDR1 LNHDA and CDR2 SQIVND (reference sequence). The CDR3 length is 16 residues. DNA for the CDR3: TGTGCCAGTAGTATAGATCCCTCCCCCAACGGAGATGAGCAGTTCTTC. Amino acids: CASSIDPSPNGDEQFF. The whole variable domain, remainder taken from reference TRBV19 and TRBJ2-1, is DGGITQSPKYLFRKEGQNVTLSCEQNLNHDAMYWYRQDPGQGLRLIYYSQIVNDFQKGDIAEGYSVSREKKESFPLTVTSAQKNPTAFYLCASSIDPSPNGDEQFFGPGTRLTVL.

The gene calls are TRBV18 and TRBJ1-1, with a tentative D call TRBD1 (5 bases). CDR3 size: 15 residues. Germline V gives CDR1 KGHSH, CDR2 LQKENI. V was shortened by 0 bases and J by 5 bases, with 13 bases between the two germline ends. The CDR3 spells CASSPPNSGYTEAFF. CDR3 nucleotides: TGTGCCAGCTCACCACCCAATTCAGGGTATACTGAAGCTTTCTTT.

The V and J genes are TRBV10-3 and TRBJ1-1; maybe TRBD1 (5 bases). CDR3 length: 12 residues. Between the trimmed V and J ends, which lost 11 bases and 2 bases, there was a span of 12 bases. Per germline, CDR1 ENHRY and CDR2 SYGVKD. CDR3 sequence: CASQRTNTEAFF. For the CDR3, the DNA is TGTGCCTCACAAAGGACAAACACTGAAGCTTTCTTT.

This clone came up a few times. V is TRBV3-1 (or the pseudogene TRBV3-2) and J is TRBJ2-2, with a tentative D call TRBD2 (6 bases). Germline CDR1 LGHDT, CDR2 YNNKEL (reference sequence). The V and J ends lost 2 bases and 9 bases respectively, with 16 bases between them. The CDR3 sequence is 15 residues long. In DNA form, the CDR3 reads TGTGCCAGCAGCCAACAGGGAGGTGTGGTCCGGGAGCTGTTTTTT. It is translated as CASSQQGGVVRELFF.

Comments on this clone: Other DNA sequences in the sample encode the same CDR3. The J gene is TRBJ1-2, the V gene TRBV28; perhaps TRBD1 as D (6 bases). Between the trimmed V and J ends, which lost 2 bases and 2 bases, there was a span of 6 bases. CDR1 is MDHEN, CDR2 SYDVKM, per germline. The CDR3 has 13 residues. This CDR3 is CASSLGGNYGYTF. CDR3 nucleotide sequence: TGTGCCAGCAGTTTAGGGGGCAACTATGGCTACACCTTC.

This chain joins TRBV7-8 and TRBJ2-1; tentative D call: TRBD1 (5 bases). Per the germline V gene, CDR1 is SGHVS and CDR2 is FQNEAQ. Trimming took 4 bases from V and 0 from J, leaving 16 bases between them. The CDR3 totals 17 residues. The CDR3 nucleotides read TGTGCCAGCAGCTCCTCTCCGACAGTAAACTCCTACAATGAGCAGTTCTTC. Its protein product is CASSSSPTVNSYNEQFF.

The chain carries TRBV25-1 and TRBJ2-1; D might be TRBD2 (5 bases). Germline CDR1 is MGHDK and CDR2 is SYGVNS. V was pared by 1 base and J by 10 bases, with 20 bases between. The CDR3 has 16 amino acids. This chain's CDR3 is CASSESLNLGLREQFF. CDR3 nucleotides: TGTGCCAGCAGTGAATCTCTCAACCTTGGACTTCGGGAGCAGTTCTTC.

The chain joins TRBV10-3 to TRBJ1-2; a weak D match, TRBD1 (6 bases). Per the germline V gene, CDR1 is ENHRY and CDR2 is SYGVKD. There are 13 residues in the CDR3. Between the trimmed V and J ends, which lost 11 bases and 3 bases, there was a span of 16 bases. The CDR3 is CALRDTRDYGYTF. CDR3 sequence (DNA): TGTGCCCTCCGGGACACGCGTGACTATGGCTACACCTTC.

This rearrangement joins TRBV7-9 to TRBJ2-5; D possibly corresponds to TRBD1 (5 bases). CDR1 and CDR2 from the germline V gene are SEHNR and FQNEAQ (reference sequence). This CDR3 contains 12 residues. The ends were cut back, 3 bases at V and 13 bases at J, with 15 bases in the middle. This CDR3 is CASSLGIGHSYF. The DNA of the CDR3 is TGTGCCAGCAGCTTGGGGATAGGACACTCGTACTTC.